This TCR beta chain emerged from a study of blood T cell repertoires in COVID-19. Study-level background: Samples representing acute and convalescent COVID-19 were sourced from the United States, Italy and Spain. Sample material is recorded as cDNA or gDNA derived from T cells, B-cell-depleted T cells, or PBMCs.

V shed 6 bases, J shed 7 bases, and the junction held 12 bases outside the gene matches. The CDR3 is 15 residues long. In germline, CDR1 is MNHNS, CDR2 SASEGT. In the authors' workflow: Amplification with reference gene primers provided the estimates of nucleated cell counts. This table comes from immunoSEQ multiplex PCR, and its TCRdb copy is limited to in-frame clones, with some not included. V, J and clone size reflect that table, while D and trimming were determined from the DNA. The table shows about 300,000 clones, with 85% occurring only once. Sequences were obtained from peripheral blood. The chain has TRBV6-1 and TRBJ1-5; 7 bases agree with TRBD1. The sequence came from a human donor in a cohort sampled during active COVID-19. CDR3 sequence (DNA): TGTGCCAGCAGGGAACCCGGGACAGTGGGCCAGCCCCAGCATTTT. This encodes CASREPGTVGQPQHF.